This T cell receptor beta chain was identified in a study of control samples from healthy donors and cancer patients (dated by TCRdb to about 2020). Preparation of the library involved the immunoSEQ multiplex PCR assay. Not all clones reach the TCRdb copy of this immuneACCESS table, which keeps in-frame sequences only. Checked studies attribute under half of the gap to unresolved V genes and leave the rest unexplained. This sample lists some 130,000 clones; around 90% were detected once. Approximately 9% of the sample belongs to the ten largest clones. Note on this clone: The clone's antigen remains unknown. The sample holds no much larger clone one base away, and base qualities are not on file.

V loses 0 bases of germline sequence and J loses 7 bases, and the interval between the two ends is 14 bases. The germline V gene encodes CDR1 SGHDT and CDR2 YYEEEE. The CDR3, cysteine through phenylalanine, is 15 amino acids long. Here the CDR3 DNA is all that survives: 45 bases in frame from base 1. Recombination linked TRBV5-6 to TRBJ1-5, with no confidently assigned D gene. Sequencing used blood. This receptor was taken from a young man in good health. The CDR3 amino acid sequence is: CASSLGYEGWQPQHF. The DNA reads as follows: TGTGCCAGCAGCTTGGGTTATGAAGGGTGGCAGCCCCAGCATTTT.